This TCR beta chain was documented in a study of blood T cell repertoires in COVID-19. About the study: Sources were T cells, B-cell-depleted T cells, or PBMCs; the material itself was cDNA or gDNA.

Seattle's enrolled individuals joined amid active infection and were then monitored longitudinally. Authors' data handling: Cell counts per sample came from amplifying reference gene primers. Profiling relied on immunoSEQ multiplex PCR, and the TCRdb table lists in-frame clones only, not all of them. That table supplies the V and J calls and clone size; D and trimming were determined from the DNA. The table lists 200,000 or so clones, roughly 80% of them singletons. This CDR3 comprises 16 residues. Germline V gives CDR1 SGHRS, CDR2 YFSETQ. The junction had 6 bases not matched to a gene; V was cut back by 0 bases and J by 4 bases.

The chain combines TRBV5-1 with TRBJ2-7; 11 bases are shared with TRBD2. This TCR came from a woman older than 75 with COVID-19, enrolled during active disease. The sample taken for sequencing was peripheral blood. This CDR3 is CASSLGGLAGAYEQYF. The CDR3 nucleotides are TGCGCCAGCAGCTTGGGAGGACTAGCGGGTGCTTACGAGCAGTACTTC.